The 20 T cell receptor beta chains below were found in one sample sequenced in a study of blood T cell repertoires in COVID-19. The repertoire was sequenced with immunoSEQ multiplex PCR; TCRdb's copy has only in-frame clones and lacks some. The repertoire holds more than 60,000 clones, approximately 91% seen once, with 20% to 25% in the top ten. Sequences were obtained from peripheral blood. Receptors originate from a woman between 50 and 59 years old with active or convalescent COVID-19.

V usage is TRBV11-2 and J usage is TRBJ2-1; D is perhaps TRBD1 (5 bases). The CDR3 loop spans 15 amino acids. V was trimmed by 3 bases and J by 5 bases, leaving 14 bases between them. The germline V gene encodes CDR1 SGHAT and CDR2 FQNNGV. In nucleotides, the CDR3 is TGTGCCAGCAGCTTCAAGGGGTTTAGGGACAATGAGCAGTTCTTC. Translated: CASSFKGFRDNEQFF. The entire variable domain, with the rest obtained from reference TRBV11-2 and TRBJ2-1, is as follows: EAGVAQSPRYKIIEKRQSVAFWCNPISGHATLYWYQQILGQGPKLLIQFQNNGVVDDSQLPKDRFSAERLKGVDSTLKIQPAKLEDSAVYLCASSFKGFRDNEQFFGPGTRLTVL.

For this clone: Mismatch with germline at one junction end may stem from a read error. This rearrangement joins TRBV5-6 to TRBJ2-1; 12 bases align to TRBD2. CDR3 length: 16 amino acids. CDR1 SGHDT and CDR2 YYEEEE come from the germline V gene. DNA for the CDR3: TGTGCCAGCAGCTTGGATGGTGGACTAGCGGGGTTTGGGGAGCTCTTC. Its protein product is CASSLDGGLAGFGELF.

This chain links TRBV12-3 or TRBV12-4 with TRBJ2-7; D ambiguous. V was pared by 4 bases and J by 3 bases, with 4 bases between. This CDR3 is built from 11 residues. The CDR3 DNA is TGTGCCAGCAGTTACAGCTACGAGCAGTACTTC. It specifies CASSYSYEQYF.

V gene TRBV6-5 combines with J gene TRBJ1-3; perhaps TRBD1 as D (5 bases). V gave up 8 bases and J gave up 0 bases, with 8 bases separating them. The CDR3 is 13 residues long. Germline-derived CDR1 and CDR2 are MNHEY and SVGAGI. CDR3 sequence (DNA): TGTGCCAGCGGGGCAAACTCTGGAAACACCATATATTTT. This sequence encodes CASGANSGNTIYF.

The chain recombines TRBV19 with TRBJ1-1; D is undetermined. Trimming took off 8 bases at V and 0 bases at J, with 10 bases between the two ends. CDR1 is LNHDA, CDR2 SQIVND, per germline (reference sequence). The CDR3 is 13 amino acids. This chain's CDR3 is CASGTAVNTEAFF. In DNA form, the CDR3 reads TGTGCCAGTGGAACAGCGGTGAACACTGAAGCTTTCTTT.

The CDR3 spells CAWQGITGGAGNEQFF. The CDR3 coding sequence is TGTGCCTGGCAAGGGATCACAGGGGGCGCGGGCAATGAGCAGTTCTTC. The V and J genes are TRBV30 and TRBJ2-1; 9 nucleotides match TRBD1. This CDR3 is built from 16 residues. V lost 5 bases to trimming and J lost 6 bases; unmatched junction nucleotides: 14. Germline V lookup: CDR1 GTSNPN, CDR2 SVGIG (reference sequence).

The gene calls are TRBV15 and TRBJ1-6; D gene unclear. Germline assignment: CDR1 LNHNV and CDR2 YYDKDF (reference sequence). The CDR3 totals 20 residues. V was pared by 0 bases and J by 4 bases, with 22 bases between. DNA for the CDR3: TGTGCCACCAGCAGAGATTCAGCCCTAAGCCGAGCCGGGTATAATTCACCCCTCCACTTT. It specifies CATSRDSALSRAGYNSPLHF.

This chain uses TRBV18 with TRBJ2-2; tentatively, D is TRBD2 (5 bases). Deletions cut 6 bases from V and 2 bases from J, with 16 bases between. The CDR3 length is 16 residues. Germline V gene lookup returns CDR1 KGHSH and CDR2 LQKENI. CDR3 bases: TGTGCCAGCTCCCCGCCGGATGGGAGCAACACCGGGGAGCTGTTTTTT. Translated: CASSPPDGSNTGELFF.

A note on this clone: The junction does not match germline at one end; this may be a read error. The gene calls are TRBV6-5 and TRBJ2-7; D uncertain. The length of the CDR3 is 12 residues. Germline V lookup: CDR1 MNHEY, CDR2 SVGAGI. CDR3 in amino acids: CASSYSPERLYF. The CDR3 DNA sequence: TGTGCCAGCAGTTACAGCCCCGAACGCCTTTATTTC.

V gene TRBV2 combines with J gene TRBJ2-7; D is ambiguous. V dropped 2 bases and J dropped 0 bases, with 11 bases sitting between them. Per the germline V gene, CDR1 is SNHLY and CDR2 is FYNNEI. There are 15 residues in the CDR3. The CDR3 DNA is TGTGCCAGCAGTGAAAACGGCGGCAGCTCCTACGAGCAGTACTTC. Translating it yields CASSENGGSSYEQYF.

CDR3 sequence (DNA): TGCGCCAGCAGTGAGGACAGGGGGCTGGGTCGTCAAAAACTGTTTTTT. This translates into CASSEDRGLGRQKLFF. This chain links TRBV10-2 with TRBJ1-4, with 10 bases identical to TRBD1. After removal of 2 bases from V and 9 bases from J, the junction contained 9 bases not matched to a gene. Germline V CDR1 and CDR2: WSHSY, SAAADI. The length of the CDR3 is 16 residues.

This clone occurred once. The chain recombines TRBV3-1 (or the pseudogene TRBV3-2) with TRBJ1-2, with D possibly being TRBD1 (6 bases). V shed 0 bases and J shed 0 bases, with 8 bases lying between them. The length of the CDR3 is 15 residues. Germline CDR1 and CDR2: LGHDT and YNNKEL (reference sequence). The CDR3 here is CASSQEDRANYGYTF. The CDR3, as DNA: TGTGCCAGCAGCCAAGAGGACAGAGCTAACTATGGCTACACCTTC.

The chain employs TRBV9 and TRBJ2-3; TRBD2 aligns across 10 bases. The length of the CDR3 is 17 residues. Germline V lookup: CDR1 SGDLS, CDR2 YYNGEE. V dropped 3 bases and J dropped 4; count of bases not matched to a gene: 11. DNA for the CDR3: TGTGCCAGCAGCGATCAGAATCTAGCGGGAGTTCCAGATACGCAGTATTTT. Protein product: CASSDQNLAGVPDTQYF. The complete variable domain, with remaining parts taken from reference TRBV9 and TRBJ2-3, reads DSGVTQTPKHLITATGQRVTLRCSPRSGDLSVYWYQQSLDQGLQFLIQYYNGEERAKGNILERFSAQQFPDLHSELNLSSLELGDSALYFCASSDQNLAGVPDTQYFGPGTRLTVL.

This clone occurred a few times. The J gene is TRBJ2-7, the V gene TRBV9, with 8 bases matching TRBD2. This CDR3 is 15 amino acids long. The J segment lost 2 bases and the V segment lost 0 bases, leaving 4 bases of the junction unmatched. Germline V gives CDR1 SGDLS, CDR2 YYNGEE. The CDR3 DNA sequence: TGTGCCAGCAGCGTAGTGGCGGGAGGCACCTACGAGCAGTACTTC. Translating it yields CASSVVAGGTYEQYF.

The CDR3 spells CASRLDTYNEQFF. The CDR3 DNA is TGTGCCAGCAGACTCGACACTTACAATGAGCAGTTCTTC. The chain combines TRBV12-3 or TRBV12-4 with TRBJ2-1; no definite D call. The CDR3 totals 13 residues. Trimming stripped 6 bases from V and 4 bases from J, with 10 bases between.

The rearrangement joins TRBV3-1 (or the pseudogene TRBV3-2) to TRBJ1-1; D ambiguous. Germline assignment: CDR1 LGHDT and CDR2 YNNKEL (reference sequence). Trimming left V 0 bases short and J 3 bases short, with 11 bases between. The CDR3 has 15 residues. The DNA of the CDR3 is TGTGCCAGCAGCCAAGAATCTAGACGGCACACTGAAGCTTTCTTT. Translation gives CASSQESRRHTEAFF.

The rearrangement links TRBV19 to TRBJ2-7; TRBD1 aligns across 9 bases. Trimming removed 7 bases from V and 3 bases from J; junction bases left unmatched: 4. CDR3 length equals 13 residues. CDR1 and CDR2 from the germline V gene are LNHDA and SQIVND (reference sequence). In DNA, the CDR3 is TGTGCCAGTAACACGGGACAGGGCTACGAGCAGTACTTC. Protein product: CASNTGQGYEQYF.

The chain recombines TRBV12-3 or TRBV12-4 with TRBJ1-6; D is uncertain. V was clipped by 3 bases and J by 5 bases, with 5 bases between them. This CDR3 contains 13 residues. CDR3 loop: CASSFSDNSPLHF. The DNA of the CDR3 is TGTGCCAGCAGTTTTAGCGATAATTCACCCCTCCACTTT.

The rearrangement joins TRBV9 to TRBJ2-2, with TRBD2 matching 7 bases. The J segment lost 5 bases and the V segment lost 2 bases, leaving 9 bases of the junction unmatched. CDR1 SGDLS and CDR2 YYNGEE come from the germline V gene. The CDR3 is made up of 16 amino acids. CDR3 sequence reads: CASSVGLAAVTGELFF. The CDR3 nucleotides are TGTGCCAGCAGCGTCGGTCTAGCGGCCGTTACCGGGGAGCTGTTTTTT.

The chain links TRBV6-2 or TRBV6-3 to TRBJ1-5; 10 bases align to TRBD1. J gave up 0 bases and V 2 bases, and 4 bases lay outside the gene matches. Per germline, CDR1 MNHEY and CDR2 SVGEGT. The length of the CDR3 is 17 residues. The CDR3 loop is CASSYEGQGSSNQPQHF. The CDR3 nucleotides are TGTGCCAGCAGTTACGAGGGACAGGGGAGTAGCAATCAGCCCCAGCATTTT.